What follows describes a single TCR beta chain. These data originate in a study of blood T cell repertoires in COVID-19. Study-level information: COVID-19 samples collected from the United States, Italy and Spain covered acute and convalescent phases.

Here immunoSEQ multiplex PCR was the method, and the copy in TCRdb shows in-frame clones only, minus some. This sample has a few hundred thousand clones, with roughly 82% found just once. The CDR3 runs to 20 residues. Germline CDR1 reads SGDLS; CDR2 reads YYNGEE. V lost 0 bases, J lost 8 bases, and 29 bases lay in between. The gene calls are TRBV9 and TRBJ1-4, with D uncertain. The specimen was peripheral blood. This clonotype was obtained from a woman between 45 and 65 years old with acute or convalescent COVID-19. CDR3 DNA sequence: TGTGCCAGCAGCGTAGAGCCCCGAGCGGGTCTCCTGAGGAACGGGGAAAAACTGTTTTTT. It yields the protein CASSVEPRAGLLRNGEKLFF.